This T cell receptor beta chain derives from a study of T cells in Graves' hyperthyroidism and ophthalmopathy. Overall study results and limits: The model anticipated ophthalmopathy a median approximately 6.6 months pre-onset.

The study left out patients who had uncontrolled infection, other autoimmune disease, pregnancy or lactation. Diagnostic decisions used clinical symptoms, serum thyroxine and TRAb, thyroid ultrasound and orbital computed tomography. For this clonotype: Its antigen is currently unknown.

Authors of the study amplified TCR beta CDR3 regions from RNA transcripts. HTBI primers drove first-round RT-PCR of the TCR CDR3. Via MiXCR, TCRdb re-called the multiplex PCR reads, giving one row per CDR3 protein. Of about 380,000 distinct CDR3 sequences listed, about 15% are singletons. Germline V gene data show CDR1 as MDHEN and CDR2 as SYDVKM. V shed 4 bases and J 4 bases; nucleotides not matched to a gene: 5. The CDR3 is 14 amino acids. This TCR derives from a woman in her fifties or sixties with Graves' hyperthyroidism. This chain links TRBV28 with TRBJ2-3; 7 bases line up with TRBD1. Sequencing used blood. The CDR3 sequence is CASSWTGRADTQYF. CDR3 DNA: TGTGCCAGCAGTTGGACAGGCCGGGCAGATACGCAGTATTTT.